Described below is a single T cell receptor beta chain sequence and its context. Its binding antigen is unknown. The sample holds no much larger clone one base away, and base qualities are not on file. CDR1 and CDR2, per the germline V gene (reference sequence), are DFQATT and SNEGSKA. The junction shows trimming of 0 bases on V and 8 bases on J, and the gene matches do not reach 9 bases of it. The CDR3 holds 14 amino acids from the cysteine to the phenylalanine. Only the CDR3 portion is preserved as DNA: 42 bases, with reading frame beginning at the first base. These data come from a study of T cells after yellow fever vaccination (dated by TCRdb to the late 2010s). About the investigation overall: The SMART-Seq v4 Ultra Low Input RNA kit was used to prepare libraries from fractions with low cell numbers. Bulk TCR alpha and beta repertoires were sequenced longitudinally to track T-cell clones before and after primary and booster YFV17D yellow fever vaccination. Two healthy male donors, one aged 18 to 29 and one aged 30 to 40 years, were included in the cohort. Blood was collected at multiple timepoints before and after primary and secondary immunization, and bulk PBMC replicates and cell subsets were isolated. Overall results and qualifications from the work: A small fraction of clonotypes showed up in both the CD4 and CD8 compartments, probably as a result of convergent recombination. Computational filtering was needed because FACS-sorted repertoires could contain abundant contaminating clonotypes from the bulk population. Only a couple of donors were included in the study, so the extent to which the findings can be generalized is limited. After the booster, most of the clones that had expanded following primary vaccination were detected again (roughly 96% of CD4 and around 88% of CD8), which suggests that memory was broadly maintained. Compared with the primary T-cell response, the secondary T-cell response was weaker but faster, peaking on day 5 rather than day 15.

Synthesis of TCR cDNA relied on 5'RACE template switching, a step that introduced a universal primer site along with unique molecular identifiers. cDNA synthesis was primed from both the TCR alpha and TCR beta constant segments. Two PCR steps were used to amplify libraries, with sample barcodes and sequencing adapters being added in the second step. Sequencing of libraries was done on Illumina HiSeq 2500 (2x100 bp) or NovaSeq (2x150 bp). Per the source publication's procedure: Demultiplexing of reads and collapsing into UMI consensus sequences were performed with MIGEC, and V(D)J alignment was carried out with MiXCR. Clonotypes responding to the vaccine were identified with edgeR on replicate PBMC samples, with the criteria of FDR below 0.01 and a log2 fold change above 5 up to day 15. CD4 or CD8 identity was assigned to each bulk clonotype according to whether the clonotype was present at higher abundance in the sequenced CD4 repertoire or the sequenced CD8 repertoire. In-frame beta chains were kept once TCRdb had trimmed the public reads at Q25 with fastp and called clones with MiXCR. Rows are combined by CDR3 protein, so each entry shows the most common genes and DNA. None of the V and J calls come from the authors' own analysis; TCRdb made them. For this sample the table gives a few hundred thousand distinct CDR3 sequences, of which 15% to 20% were detected only once. The ten largest account for over 11% of the sample.

The sample's treatment or condition label, in plain terms: live attenuated yellow fever vaccine strain. At each blood-draw timepoint, two biological replicates of bulk PBMCs were collected. PBMCs were isolated from peripheral blood using a standard Ficoll-Paque protocol. TriZol was used to extract RNA from bulk PBMCs, from CD4 and CD8 fractions, and from dextramer-positive and dextramer-negative fractions. The clonotype comes from a man aged 25-40 years who received the YFV17D yellow fever vaccine. Source: PBMCs, taken 15 days after the yellow fever booster vaccination. The chain couples TRBV20-1 to TRBJ1-2, with 7 junctional bases fitting TRBD1. The CDR3 protein is CSARDRGGARGYTF. The DNA reads as follows: TGCAGTGCTAGAGACAGAGGGGGCGCTCGGGGCTACACCTTC.